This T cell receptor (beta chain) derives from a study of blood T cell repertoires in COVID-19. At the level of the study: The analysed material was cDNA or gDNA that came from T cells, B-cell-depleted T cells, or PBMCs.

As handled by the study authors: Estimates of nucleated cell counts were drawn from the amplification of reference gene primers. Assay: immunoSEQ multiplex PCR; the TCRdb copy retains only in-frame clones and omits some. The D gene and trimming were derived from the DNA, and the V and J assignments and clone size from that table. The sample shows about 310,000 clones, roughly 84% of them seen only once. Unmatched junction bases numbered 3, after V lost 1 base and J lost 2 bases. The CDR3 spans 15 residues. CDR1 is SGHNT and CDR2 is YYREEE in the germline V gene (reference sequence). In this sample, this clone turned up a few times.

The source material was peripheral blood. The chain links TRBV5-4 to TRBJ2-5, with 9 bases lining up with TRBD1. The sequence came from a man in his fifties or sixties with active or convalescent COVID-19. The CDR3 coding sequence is TGTGCCAGCAGCTTGAACAGGGGGCATCAAGAGACCCAGTACTTC. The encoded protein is CASSLNRGHQETQYF.